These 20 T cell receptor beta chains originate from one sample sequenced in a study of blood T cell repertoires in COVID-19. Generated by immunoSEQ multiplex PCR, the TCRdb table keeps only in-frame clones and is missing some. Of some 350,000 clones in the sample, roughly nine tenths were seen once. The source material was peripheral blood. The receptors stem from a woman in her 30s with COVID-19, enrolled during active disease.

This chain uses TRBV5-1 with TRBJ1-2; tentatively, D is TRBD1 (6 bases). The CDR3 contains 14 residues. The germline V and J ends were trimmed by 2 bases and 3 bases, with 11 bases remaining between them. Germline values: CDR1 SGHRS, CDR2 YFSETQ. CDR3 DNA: TGCGCCAGCAGCTTTTTGGGACATCACTATGGCTACACCTTC. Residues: CASSFLGHHYGYTF. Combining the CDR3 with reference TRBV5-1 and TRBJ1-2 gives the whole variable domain KAGVTQTPRYLIKTRGQQVTLSCSPISGHRSVSWYQQTPGQGLQFLFEYFSETQRNKGNFPGRFSGRQFSNSRSEMNVSTLELGDSALYLCASSFLGHHYGYTFGSGTRLTVV.

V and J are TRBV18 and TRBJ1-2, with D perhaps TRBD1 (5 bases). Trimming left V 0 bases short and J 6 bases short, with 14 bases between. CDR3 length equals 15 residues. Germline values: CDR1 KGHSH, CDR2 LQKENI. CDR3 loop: CASSPPGGVRNGYTF. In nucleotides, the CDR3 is TGTGCCAGCTCACCACCTGGGGGGGTGCGCAATGGCTACACCTTC.

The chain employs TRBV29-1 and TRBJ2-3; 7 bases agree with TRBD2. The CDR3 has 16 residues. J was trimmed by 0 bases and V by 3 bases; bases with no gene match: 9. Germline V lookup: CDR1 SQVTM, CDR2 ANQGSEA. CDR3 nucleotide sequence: TGCAGCGTTGAGCGCTGGGCTAGCGGTAGCACAGATACGCAGTATTTT. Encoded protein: CSVERWASGSTDTQYF.

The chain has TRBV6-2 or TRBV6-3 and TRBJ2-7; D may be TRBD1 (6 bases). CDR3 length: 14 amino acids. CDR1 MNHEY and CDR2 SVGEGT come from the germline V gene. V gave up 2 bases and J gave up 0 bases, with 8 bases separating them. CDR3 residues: CASSYQGSSYEQYV. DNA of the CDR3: TGTGCCAGCAGTTACCAGGGGAGCTCCTACGAGCAGTACGTC.

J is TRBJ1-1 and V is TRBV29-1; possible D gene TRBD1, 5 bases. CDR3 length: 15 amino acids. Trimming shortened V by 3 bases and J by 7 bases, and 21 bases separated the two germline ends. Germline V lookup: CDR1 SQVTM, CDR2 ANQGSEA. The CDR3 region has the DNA TGCAGCGTTGACATTAGCAGGGCCCCCCCAGATGAAGCTTTCTTT. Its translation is CSVDISRAPPDEAFF.

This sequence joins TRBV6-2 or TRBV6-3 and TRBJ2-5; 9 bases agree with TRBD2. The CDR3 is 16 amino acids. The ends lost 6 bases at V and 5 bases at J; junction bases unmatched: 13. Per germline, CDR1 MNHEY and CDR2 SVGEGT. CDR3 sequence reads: CASSSPRAGGMETQYF. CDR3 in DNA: TGTGCCAGCAGCTCCCCCAGAGCGGGGGGCATGGAGACCCAGTACTTC.

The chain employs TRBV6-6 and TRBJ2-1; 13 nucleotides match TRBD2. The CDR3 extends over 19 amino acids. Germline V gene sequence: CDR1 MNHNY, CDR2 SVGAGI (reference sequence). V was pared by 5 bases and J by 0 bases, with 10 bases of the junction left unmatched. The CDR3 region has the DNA TGTGCCAGCAGTCAAACTAGCGGGAGGGTGACCAGCTCCTACAATGAGCAGTTCTTC. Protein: CASSQTSGRVTSSYNEQFF.

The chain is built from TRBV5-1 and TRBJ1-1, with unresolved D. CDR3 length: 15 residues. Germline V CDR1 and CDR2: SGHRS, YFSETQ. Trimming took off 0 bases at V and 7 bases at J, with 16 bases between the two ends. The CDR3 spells CASSLAGIQTGEAFF. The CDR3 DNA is TGCGCCAGCAGCTTGGCGGGGATTCAGACGGGTGAAGCTTTCTTT.

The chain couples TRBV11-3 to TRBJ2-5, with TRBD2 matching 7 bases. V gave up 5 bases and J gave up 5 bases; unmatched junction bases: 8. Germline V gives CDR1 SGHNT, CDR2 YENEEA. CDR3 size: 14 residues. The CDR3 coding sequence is TGTGCCAGCAGCCCTCTTGGGGGGGTGGAGACCCAGTACTTC. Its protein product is CASSPLGGVETQYF. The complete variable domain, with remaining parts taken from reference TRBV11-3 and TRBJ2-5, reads EAGVVQSPRYKIIEKKQPVAFWCNPISGHNTLYWYLQNLGQGPELLIRYENEEAVDDSQLPKDRFSAERLKGVDSTLKIQPAELGDSAVYLCASSPLGGVETQYFGPGTRLLVL.

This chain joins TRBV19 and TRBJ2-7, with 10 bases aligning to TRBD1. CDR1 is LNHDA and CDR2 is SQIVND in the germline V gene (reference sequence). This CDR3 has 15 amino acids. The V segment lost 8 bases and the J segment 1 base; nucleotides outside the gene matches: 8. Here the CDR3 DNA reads TGTGCCAGTGCTAGGACAGGGGGAGTGTCCTACGAGCAGTACTTC. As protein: CASARTGGVSYEQYF.

The CDR3 nucleotides are TGCGCCAGCAGCCAAGAAGTCTTAGGAGGTCCCACACGCACTGGCTACACCTTC. Its translation is CASSQEVLGGPTRTGYTF. V is TRBV4-3 and J is TRBJ1-2; no clear D gene. The CDR3 extends over 18 amino acids. CDR1 and CDR2 (germline): LGHNA, YSLEER. Between the trimmed V and J ends, which lost 0 bases and 7 bases, there was a span of 24 bases.

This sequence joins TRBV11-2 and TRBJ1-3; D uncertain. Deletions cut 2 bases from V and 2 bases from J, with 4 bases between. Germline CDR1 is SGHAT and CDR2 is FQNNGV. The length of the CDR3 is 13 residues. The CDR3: CASSLHTGNTIYF. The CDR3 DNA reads TGTGCCAGCAGCTTACACACTGGAAACACCATATATTTT. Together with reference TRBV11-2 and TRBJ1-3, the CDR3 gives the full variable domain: EAGVAQSPRYKIIEKRQSVAFWCNPISGHATLYWYQQILGQGPKLLIQFQNNGVVDDSQLPKDRFSAERLKGVDSTLKIQPAKLEDSAVYLCASSLHTGNTIYFGEGSWLTVV.

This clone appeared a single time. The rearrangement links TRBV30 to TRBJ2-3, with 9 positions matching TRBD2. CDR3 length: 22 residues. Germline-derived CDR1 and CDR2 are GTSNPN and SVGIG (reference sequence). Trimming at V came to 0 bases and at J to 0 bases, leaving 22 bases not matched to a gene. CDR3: CAWSVMGGGAGGWDYSTDTQYF. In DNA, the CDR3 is TGTGCCTGGAGTGTAATGGGGGGAGGAGCGGGAGGCTGGGACTATAGCACAGATACGCAGTATTTT.

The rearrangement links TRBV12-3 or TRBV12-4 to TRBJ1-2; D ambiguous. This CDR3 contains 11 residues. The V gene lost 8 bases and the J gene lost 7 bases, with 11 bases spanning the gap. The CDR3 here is CASVYSGGYTF. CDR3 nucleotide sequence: TGTGCCAGCGTCTACTCGGGTGGCTACACCTTC.

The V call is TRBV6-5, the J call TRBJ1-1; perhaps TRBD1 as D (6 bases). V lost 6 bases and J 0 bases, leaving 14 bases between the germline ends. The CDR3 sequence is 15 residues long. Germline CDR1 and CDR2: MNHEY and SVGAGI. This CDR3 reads CASRQDRVMNTEAFF. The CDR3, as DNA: TGTGCCAGCAGGCAGGACAGAGTCATGAACACTGAAGCTTTCTTT.

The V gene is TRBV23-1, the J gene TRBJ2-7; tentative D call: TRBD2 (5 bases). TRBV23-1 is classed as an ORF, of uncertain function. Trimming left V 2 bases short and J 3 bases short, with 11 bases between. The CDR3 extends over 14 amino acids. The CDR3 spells CASSQAEGIYEQYV. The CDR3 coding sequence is TGCGCCAGCAGTCAAGCCGAGGGAATCTACGAGCAGTACGTC.

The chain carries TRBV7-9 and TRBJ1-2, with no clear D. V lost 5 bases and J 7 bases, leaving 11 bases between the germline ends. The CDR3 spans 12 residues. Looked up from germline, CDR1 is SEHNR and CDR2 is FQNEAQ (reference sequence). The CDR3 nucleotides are TGTGCCAGCAGCACTAGTGACGCTGGCTACACCTTC. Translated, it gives CASSTSDAGYTF.

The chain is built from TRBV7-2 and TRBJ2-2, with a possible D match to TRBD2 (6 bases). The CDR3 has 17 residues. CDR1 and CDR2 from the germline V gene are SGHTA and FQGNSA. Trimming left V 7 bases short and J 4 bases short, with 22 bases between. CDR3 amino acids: CASTPATGVLGTGELFF. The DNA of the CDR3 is TGTGCCAGCACCCCGGCGACGGGGGTGTTAGGCACCGGGGAGCTGTTTTTT.

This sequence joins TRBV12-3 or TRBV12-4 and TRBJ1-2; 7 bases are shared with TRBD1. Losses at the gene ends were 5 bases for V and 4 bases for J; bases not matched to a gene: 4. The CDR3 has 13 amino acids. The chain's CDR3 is CASSEQGTYGYTF. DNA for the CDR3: TGTGCCAGCAGTGAACAGGGGACCTATGGCTACACCTTC.

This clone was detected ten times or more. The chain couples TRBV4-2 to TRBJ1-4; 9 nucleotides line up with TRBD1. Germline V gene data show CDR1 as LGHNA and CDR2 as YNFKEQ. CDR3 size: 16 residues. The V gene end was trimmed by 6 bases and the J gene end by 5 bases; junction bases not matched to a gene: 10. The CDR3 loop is CASSSGTGNWNEKLFF. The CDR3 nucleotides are TGTGCCAGCAGTTCCGGGACAGGGAATTGGAATGAAAAACTGTTTTTT.